This entry lists 11 T cell receptor beta chains sequenced from one sample in a study of T cell changes during pregnancy in multiple sclerosis. The method was immunoSEQ multiplex PCR; TCRdb's version includes in-frame clones alone and lacks a portion of them. The sample consists of about 75,000 clones, 94% of them appearing once. The sample was CD4+ T cells from peripheral blood mononuclear cells, taken after pregnancy. The receptors were gathered from a female donor with multiple sclerosis, enrolled in a pregnancy study.

The V gene is TRBV27, the J gene TRBJ1-5; no clear D. CDR3 length equals 14 residues. CDR1 and CDR2 (germline): MNHEY, SMNVEV (reference sequence). The ends were cut back, 7 bases at V and 0 bases at J, with 10 bases in the middle. The CDR3 spells CASKLAASNQPQHF. For the CDR3, the DNA is TGTGCCAGCAAACTAGCAGCTAGCAATCAGCCCCAGCATTTT.

The rearrangement links TRBV4-1 to TRBJ1-5; possibly TRBD1 for D (6 bases). In germline, CDR1 is MGHRA, CDR2 YSYEKL. V lost 4 bases to trimming and J lost 3 bases, with 13 bases between them. The CDR3 consists of 15 residues. For the CDR3, the DNA is TGCGCCAGCAGCCCACCCGGGACAAACAATCAGCCCCAGCATTTT. It codes for CASSPPGTNNQPQHF.

V and J are TRBV7-2 and TRBJ2-1; D is possibly TRBD2 (6 bases). The CDR3 has 17 residues. In germline, CDR1 is SGHTA, CDR2 FQGNSA. V was clipped by 5 bases and J by 0 bases, with 17 bases between them. The CDR3, as DNA: TGTGCCAGCAGCCACCCCCTGACGACTAGCTCCTACAATGAGCAGTTCTTC. The encoded protein is CASSHPLTTSSYNEQFF.

This chain connects TRBV18 to TRBJ2-3, with D maybe TRBD1 (6 bases). V lost 5 bases and J lost 1, with 19 bases in between. The CDR3 consists of 17 residues. Germline CDR1 and CDR2: KGHSH and LQKENI. CDR3 sequence: CASSSLFRGVGTDTQYF. The CDR3 DNA follows: TGTGCCAGCTCATCCTTGTTCAGGGGTGTCGGCACAGATACGCAGTATTTT.

This sequence joins TRBV28 and TRBJ1-5; D possibly corresponds to TRBD1 (6 bases). With 5 bases removed from V and 0 bases from J, the gap between germline ends came to 11 bases. The germline V gene has CDR1 MDHEN and CDR2 SYDVKM. The CDR3 is 15 amino acids. The DNA of the CDR3 is TGTGCCAGCAGTCGACAGGTGATTAGCAATCAGCCCCAGCATTTT. Its protein product is CASSRQVISNQPQHF.

The chain couples TRBV28 to TRBJ1-1, with 7 bases matching TRBD1. The CDR3 has 15 residues. Germline-derived CDR1 and CDR2 are MDHEN and SYDVKM. The J segment lost 4 bases and the V segment lost 2 bases, leaving 7 bases of the junction unmatched. The CDR3 DNA sequence: TGTGCCAGCAGTTTAGACAGGGATACGGGCACTGAAGCTTTCTTT. Its protein is CASSLDRDTGTEAFF.

The chain joins TRBV28 to TRBJ1-5; 9 positions agree with TRBD1. The CDR3 covers 15 residues. CDR1 and CDR2 from the germline V gene are MDHEN and SYDVKM. V trimming: 4 bases; J trimming: 5 bases; junction bases outside the gene matches: 6. For the CDR3, the DNA is TGTGCCAGCAGTTCGCCGGACAGGGGCTATCAGCCCCAGCATTTT. It encodes CASSSPDRGYQPQHF.

V usage is TRBV28 and J usage is TRBJ1-4; D gene ambiguous. This CDR3 is built from 13 residues. The germline CDR1 and CDR2 sequences are MDHEN and SYDVKM. The germline V and J ends were trimmed by 2 bases and 7 bases, with 8 bases remaining between them. CDR3 residues: CASSLGRSEKLFF. DNA for the CDR3: TGTGCCAGCAGTTTAGGTAGAAGTGAAAAACTGTTTTTT.

This rearrangement joins TRBV9 to TRBJ2-7; perhaps TRBD2 as D (5 bases). Trimming left V 0 bases short and J 3 bases short, with 10 bases between. Germline assignment: CDR1 SGDLS and CDR2 YYNGEE. The length of the CDR3 is 14 residues. The CDR3 loop is CASSVASSDYEQYF. Here the CDR3 DNA reads TGTGCCAGCAGCGTAGCTAGTAGCGACTACGAGCAGTACTTC. Together with reference TRBV9 and TRBJ2-7, the CDR3 gives the full variable domain: DSGVTQTPKHLITATGQRVTLRCSPRSGDLSVYWYQQSLDQGLQFLIQYYNGEERAKGNILERFSAQQFPDLHSELNLSSLELGDSALYFCASSVASSDYEQYFGPGTRLTVT.

The V call is TRBV2, the J call TRBJ2-6; 7 nucleotides align to TRBD2. CDR3 size: 15 residues. J was trimmed by 0 bases and V by 6 bases; bases with no gene match: 2. Germline lookup yields CDR1 SNHLY and CDR2 FYNNEI. CDR3 DNA: TGTGCCAGCAGAGGGAGGGGCTCTGGGGCCAACGTCCTGACTTTC. It is translated as CASRGRGSGANVLTF.

V gene TRBV5-1 combines with J gene TRBJ2-3, with 9 positions matching TRBD1. The CDR3 length is 15 residues. V shed 4 bases, J shed 2 bases, and the junction held 5 bases outside the gene matches. In germline, CDR1 is SGHRS, CDR2 YFSETQ. CDR3 DNA: TGCGCCAGCAGCGTACAGGGGGCAAACACAGATACGCAGTATTTT. Encoded protein: CASSVQGANTDTQYF.